This T cell receptor (beta chain) was sequenced during a study of sequential checkpoint blockade in melanoma. Overall study context: Arm A got nivolumab then ipilimumab; arm B the reverse, 1:1.

TCRdb keeps only in-frame clones here, not all; method: immunoSEQ multiplex PCR. The profile shows approximately 21,000 clones, roughly 86% of them singletons. V was trimmed by 5 bases and J by 1 base, leaving 15 bases between them. The germline V gene has CDR1 GTSNPN and CDR2 SVGIG (reference sequence). The CDR3 extends over 14 amino acids. Treatment denoted: randomized to nivolumab then ipilimumab (arm A) or the reverse (arm B). DNA-damaging chemotherapy had not been given to any patient beforehand. From thawed PBMCs, live CD3+CD8+ cells negative for CD19 and CD56 were sorted. Sequencing used CD8+ T cells sorted from blood (inferred from file names), obtained from a patient given nivolumab and ipilimumab in sequence. The receptor was derived from a human donor with melanoma. The V gene is TRBV30, the J gene TRBJ2-7; a weak D match, TRBD2 (6 bases). The CDR3 bases are TGTGCCTGGGAGTCGCCTAGCGCATCCTACGAGCAGTACTTC. This gives the protein CAWESPSASYEQYF. The full variable domain, its missing parts supplied by reference TRBV30 and TRBJ2-7, is SQTIHQWPATLVQPVGSPLSLECTVEGTSNPNLYWYRQAAGRGLQLLFYSVGIGQISSEVPQNLSASRPQDRQFILSSKKLLLSDSGFYLCAWESPSASYEQYFGPGTRLTVT.